Shown below are 21 T cell receptor beta chains from a single sample sequenced in a study of control samples from healthy donors and cancer patients. The method was immunoSEQ multiplex PCR; TCRdb's version includes in-frame clones alone and lacks a portion of them. The sample has 200,000 or so clones, around 94% seen once; the top ten hold more than 1.3%. Sequencing was done on a sample of blood. The receptors stem from a man aged 45-65 years in good health.

This chain uses TRBV7-8 with TRBJ2-3; 15 nucleotides line up with TRBD2. This CDR3 has 17 residues. V was pared by 5 bases and J by 2 bases, with 5 bases of the junction left unmatched. The germline CDR1 and CDR2 sequences are SGHVS and FQNEAQ. CDR3 sequence: CASSPGLAGGSTDTQYF. For the CDR3, the DNA is TGTGCCAGCAGCCCGGGACTAGCGGGGGGTTCCACAGATACGCAGTATTTT.

The chain joins TRBV5-1 to TRBJ2-3, with 11 bases fitting TRBD1. After removal of 7 bases from V and 2 bases from J, the junction contained 6 bases not matched to a gene. Looked up from germline, CDR1 is SGHRS and CDR2 is YFSETQ. The length of the CDR3 is 15 residues. The CDR3 sequence: CASRLGQGVTDTQYF. Here the CDR3 DNA reads TGCGCCAGCCGGTTGGGACAGGGGGTCACAGATACGCAGTATTTT.

The rearrangement uses TRBV7-9 and TRBJ2-5; D perhaps matches TRBD1 (6 bases). The CDR3 is made up of 14 amino acids. V was trimmed by 6 bases and J by 2 bases, leaving 13 bases between them. Germline V CDR1 and CDR2: SEHNR, FQNEAQ (reference sequence). CDR3 region: CASSFGGRQETQYF. The CDR3 DNA is TGTGCCAGCAGTTTTGGGGGCCGGCAAGAGACCCAGTACTTC.

In this sample, this clone turned up once. The chain has TRBV3-1 (or the pseudogene TRBV3-2) and TRBJ2-7; 8 positions agree with TRBD1. Per the germline V gene, CDR1 is LGHDT and CDR2 is YNNKEL (reference sequence). V gave up 4 bases and J gave up 6 bases; unmatched junction bases: 8. The CDR3 contains 14 residues. CDR3 DNA sequence: TGTGCCAGCAGCCCGGTGGACAGGGTCCGCGAGCAGTACTTC. Encoded protein: CASSPVDRVREQYF.

The rearrangement joins TRBV2 to TRBJ1-2; weak D call: TRBD1 (5 bases). V lost 6 bases and J lost 2, with 13 bases in between. This CDR3 contains 14 residues. Looked up from germline, CDR1 is SNHLY and CDR2 is FYNNEI. The CDR3 DNA sequence: TGTGCCAGCAGAGTACAGGCTTCCAACTATGGCTACACCTTC. It is translated as CASRVQASNYGYTF.

The gene calls are TRBV4-1 and TRBJ2-1, with no clear D. Trimming took 6 bases from V and 4 from J, leaving 10 bases between them. Per germline, CDR1 MGHRA and CDR2 YSYEKL. There are 13 residues in the CDR3. This CDR3 is CASSQRLYNEQFF. CDR3 DNA sequence: TGCGCCAGCAGTCAAAGGTTGTACAATGAGCAGTTCTTC.

This chain connects TRBV5-6 to TRBJ2-3; no firm D call. CDR1 and CDR2 (germline): SGHDT, YYEEEE. Trimming stripped 0 bases from V and 4 bases from J, with 9 bases between. The CDR3 sequence is 14 residues long. The CDR3 loop is CASSLANFPDTQYF. The DNA of the CDR3 is TGTGCCAGCAGCTTGGCCAACTTCCCAGATACGCAGTATTTT.

This chain joins TRBV11-2 and TRBJ1-5; maybe TRBD1 (5 bases). Trimming removed 5 bases from V and 0 bases from J, with 8 bases in between. Germline V gives CDR1 SGHAT, CDR2 FQNNGV. The CDR3 length is 14 residues. CDR3: CASSLTDSNQPQHF. DNA of the CDR3: TGTGCCAGCAGCCTGACAGATAGCAATCAGCCCCAGCATTTT.

The rearrangement links TRBV28 to TRBJ1-5; D not resolved. Trimming left V 2 bases short and J 2 bases short, with 7 bases between. CDR1 and CDR2 from the germline V gene are MDHEN and SYDVKM. The CDR3 spans 14 residues. The CDR3 DNA follows: TGTGCCAGCAGTTTAGGTGGGGGCAATCAGCCCCAGCATTTT. Translation: CASSLGGGNQPQHF. The entire variable domain, with the rest obtained from reference TRBV28 and TRBJ1-5, is as follows: DVKVTQSSRYLVKRTGEKVFLECVQDMDHENMFWYRQDPGLGLRLIYFSYDVKMKEKGDIPEGYSVSREKKERFSLILESASTNQTSMYLCASSLGGGNQPQHFGDGTRLSIL.

V gene TRBV5-1 combines with J gene TRBJ2-5; D might be TRBD1 (5 bases). This CDR3 is 14 amino acids long. Trimming took off 0 bases at V and 7 bases at J, with 13 bases between the two ends. From germline, CDR1 is SGHRS and CDR2 YFSETQ. The CDR3 nucleotides read TGCGCCAGCAGCTTGGAGGGTGGGGCTGCGACCCAGTACTTC. Translated, it gives CASSLEGGAATQYF. Full variable domain (missing parts from reference TRBV5-1 and TRBJ2-5): KAGVTQTPRYLIKTRGQQVTLSCSPISGHRSVSWYQQTPGQGLQFLFEYFSETQRNKGNFPGRFSGRQFSNSRSEMNVSTLELGDSALYLCASSLEGGAATQYFGPGTRLLVL.

The chain links TRBV29-1 to TRBJ2-1, with D perhaps TRBD1 (6 bases). The CDR3 is made up of 16 amino acids. In germline, CDR1 is SQVTM, CDR2 ANQGSEA. V was cut by 7 bases and J by 5 bases, with 24 bases left in between. This CDR3 reads CSGQAALGTTNNEQFF. CDR3 DNA sequence: TGCAGCGGACAGGCAGCTCTCGGGACCACTAACAATGAGCAGTTCTTC.

The V and J genes are TRBV10-3 and TRBJ2-1; possible D gene TRBD2, 5 bases. In germline, CDR1 is ENHRY, CDR2 SYGVKD. V gave up 0 bases and J gave up 15 bases, with 15 bases separating them. The CDR3 length is 13 residues. CDR3 in DNA: TGTGCCATCAGTGAGTCGACAAGGGTCGAGGGGTTCTTC. Translation: CAISESTRVEGFF.

The chain links TRBV7-2 to TRBJ2-1; TRBD2 agrees at 9 bases. The ends lost 5 bases at V and 1 base at J; junction bases unmatched: 6. There are 16 residues in the CDR3. Germline loops: CDR1 SGHTA, CDR2 FQGNSA. The CDR3 nucleotides read TGTGCCAGCAGCCCTCAAAGCGGGGGGTCCTACAATGAGCAGTTCTTC. Its translation is CASSPQSGGSYNEQFF.

The genes are TRBV5-1 and TRBJ2-6; D unclear. The V end was cut by 6 bases, the J end by 0 bases, with 4 bases between. The germline V gene encodes CDR1 SGHRS and CDR2 YFSETQ. The CDR3 covers 13 residues. The CDR3 region has the DNA TGCGCCAGCACTGTCTCTGGGGCCAACGTCCTGACTTTC. Amino acids: CASTVSGANVLTF.

The chain combines TRBV2 with TRBJ1-5, with D maybe TRBD1 (6 bases). This CDR3 comprises 15 residues. The ends were cut back, 5 bases at V and 0 bases at J, with 11 bases in the middle. Germline CDR1 and CDR2: SNHLY and FYNNEI. The CDR3 DNA sequence: TGTGCCAGCAGTCTTATACAGGGTAGCAATCAGCCCCAGCATTTT. It specifies CASSLIQGSNQPQHF.

The rearrangement joins TRBV5-6 to TRBJ2-7, with D hard to call. V dropped 3 bases and J dropped 3 bases, with 10 bases sitting between them. The CDR3 totals 13 residues. Germline lookup yields CDR1 SGHDT and CDR2 YYEEEE. CDR3 region: CASSSKPRYEQYV. The CDR3 DNA reads as TGTGCCAGCAGCTCAAAGCCCCGCTACGAGCAGTACGTC.

The V call is TRBV12-3 or TRBV12-4, the J call TRBJ1-2; perhaps TRBD1 as D (6 bases). The V gene lost 6 bases and the J gene lost 8 bases, with 16 bases spanning the gap. The CDR3 totals 13 residues. This chain's CDR3 is CASRATGGDGYTF. CDR3 coding DNA: TGTGCCAGCAGGGCGACAGGAGGTGACGGCTACACCTTC.

This clone has just one count. The chain is built from TRBV7-9 and TRBJ2-7; D perhaps matches TRBD1 (6 bases). The CDR3 totals 13 residues. Trimming shortened V by 5 bases and J by 1 base, and 9 bases separated the two germline ends. Germline V gene data show CDR1 as SEHNR and CDR2 as FQNEAQ (reference sequence). This chain's CDR3 is CASSHRDSYEQYV. The CDR3 DNA follows: TGTGCCAGCAGCCACAGGGATTCCTACGAGCAGTACGTC.

The V call is TRBV2, the J call TRBJ1-5; 7 bases line up with TRBD1. The germline CDR1 and CDR2 sequences are SNHLY and FYNNEI. The V and J ends lost 5 bases and 4 bases, in that order; junction bases with no gene match: 5. The CDR3 totals 14 residues. Written as DNA, the CDR3 is TGTGCCAGCAGTAACAGGGGTCGGAATCAGCCCCAGCATTTT. Its translation: CASSNRGRNQPQHF.

V is TRBV15 and J is TRBJ2-2; the D is unclear. The CDR3 covers 11 residues. V lost 3 bases and J lost 6, with 2 bases in between. Per the germline V gene, CDR1 is LNHNV and CDR2 is YYDKDF (reference sequence). The DNA for the CDR3 is TGTGCCACCAGCAGGGCCGGGGAGCTGTTTTTT. It translates to CATSRAGELFF.

The rearrangement links TRBV21-1 to TRBJ2-7; the listed D gene, TRBD1, was not tested against the DNA. TRBV21-1 is recorded as a pseudogene. This CDR3 is built from 13 residues. DNA of the CDR3: TGTGCCAGCAGCATTAAGGGGTCGTACGAGCAGTACGTC. This gives the protein CASSIKGSYEQYV.